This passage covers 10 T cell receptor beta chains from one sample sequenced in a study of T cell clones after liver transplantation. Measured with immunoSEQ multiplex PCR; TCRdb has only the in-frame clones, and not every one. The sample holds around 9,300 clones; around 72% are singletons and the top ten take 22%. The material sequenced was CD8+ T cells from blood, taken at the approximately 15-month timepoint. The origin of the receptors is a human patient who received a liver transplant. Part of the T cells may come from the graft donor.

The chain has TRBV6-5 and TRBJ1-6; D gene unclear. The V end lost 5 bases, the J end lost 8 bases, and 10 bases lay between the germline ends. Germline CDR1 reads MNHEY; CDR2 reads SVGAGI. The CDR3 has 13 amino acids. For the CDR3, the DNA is TGTGCCAGCAGTCCACTTTTGGATTCACCCCTCCACTTT. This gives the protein CASSPLLDSPLHF.

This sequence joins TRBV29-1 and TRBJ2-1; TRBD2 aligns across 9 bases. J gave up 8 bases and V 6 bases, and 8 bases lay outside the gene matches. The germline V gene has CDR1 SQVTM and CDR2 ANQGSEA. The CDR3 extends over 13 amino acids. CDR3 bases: TGCAGCGTGGATAGCGGGAGTATGGATGAGCAGTTCTTC. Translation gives CSVDSGSMDEQFF.

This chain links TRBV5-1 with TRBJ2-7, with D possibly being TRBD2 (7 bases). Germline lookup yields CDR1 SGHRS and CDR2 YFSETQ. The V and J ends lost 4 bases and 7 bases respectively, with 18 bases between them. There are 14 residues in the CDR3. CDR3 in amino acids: CASSPTGSGGEQYF. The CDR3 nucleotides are TGCGCCAGCAGCCCGACAGGTTCGGGAGGTGAGCAGTACTTC.

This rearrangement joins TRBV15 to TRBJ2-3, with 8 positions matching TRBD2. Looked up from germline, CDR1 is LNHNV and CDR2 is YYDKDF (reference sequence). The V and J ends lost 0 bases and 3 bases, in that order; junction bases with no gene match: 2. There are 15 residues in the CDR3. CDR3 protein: CATSRETSGTDTQYF. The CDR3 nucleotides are TGTGCCACCAGCAGAGAAACTAGCGGTACAGATACGCAGTATTTT.

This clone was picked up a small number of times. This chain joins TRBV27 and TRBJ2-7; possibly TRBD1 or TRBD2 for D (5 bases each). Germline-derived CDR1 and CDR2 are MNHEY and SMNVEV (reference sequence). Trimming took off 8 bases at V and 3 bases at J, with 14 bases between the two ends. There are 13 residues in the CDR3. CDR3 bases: TGTGCCAGCGGTGGGGGTGTTCTCTACGAGCAGTACTTC. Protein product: CASGGGVLYEQYF.

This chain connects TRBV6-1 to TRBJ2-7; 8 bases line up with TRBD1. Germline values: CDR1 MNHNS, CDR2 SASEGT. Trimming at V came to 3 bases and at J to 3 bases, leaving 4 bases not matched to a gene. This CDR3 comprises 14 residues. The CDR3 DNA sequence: TGTGCCAGCAGTGACCTGGGACAGGACTACGAGCAGTACTTC. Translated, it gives CASSDLGQDYEQYF.

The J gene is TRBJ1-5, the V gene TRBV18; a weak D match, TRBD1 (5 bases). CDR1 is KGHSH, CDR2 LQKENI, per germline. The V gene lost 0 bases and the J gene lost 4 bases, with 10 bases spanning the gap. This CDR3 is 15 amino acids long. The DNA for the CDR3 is TGTGCCAGCTCACCACCCGGGGGAGGGAATCAGCCCCAGCATTTT. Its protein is CASSPPGGGNQPQHF.

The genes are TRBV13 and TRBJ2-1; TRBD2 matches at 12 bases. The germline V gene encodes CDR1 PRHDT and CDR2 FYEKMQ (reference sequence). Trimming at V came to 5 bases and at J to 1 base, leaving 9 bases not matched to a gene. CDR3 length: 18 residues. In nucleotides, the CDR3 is TGTGCCAGCAGCCCGACTAGCGGGAGTTACAGTTCCTACAATGAGCAGTTCTTC. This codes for CASSPTSGSYSSYNEQFF.

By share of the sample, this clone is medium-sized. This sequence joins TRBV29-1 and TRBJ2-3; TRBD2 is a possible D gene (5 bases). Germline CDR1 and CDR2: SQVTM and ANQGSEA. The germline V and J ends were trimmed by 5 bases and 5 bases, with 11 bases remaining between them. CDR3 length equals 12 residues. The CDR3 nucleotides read TGCAGCGTTCGGGCCGAGGGAGATACGCAGTATTTT. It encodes CSVRAEGDTQYF.

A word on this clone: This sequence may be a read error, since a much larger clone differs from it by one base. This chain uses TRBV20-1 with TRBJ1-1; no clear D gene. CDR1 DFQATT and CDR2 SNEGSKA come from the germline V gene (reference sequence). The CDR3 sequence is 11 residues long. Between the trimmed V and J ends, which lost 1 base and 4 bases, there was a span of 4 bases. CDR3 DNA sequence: TGCAGTGCTAGAGGTATCACTGAAGCTTTCTTT. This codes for CSARGITEAFF.